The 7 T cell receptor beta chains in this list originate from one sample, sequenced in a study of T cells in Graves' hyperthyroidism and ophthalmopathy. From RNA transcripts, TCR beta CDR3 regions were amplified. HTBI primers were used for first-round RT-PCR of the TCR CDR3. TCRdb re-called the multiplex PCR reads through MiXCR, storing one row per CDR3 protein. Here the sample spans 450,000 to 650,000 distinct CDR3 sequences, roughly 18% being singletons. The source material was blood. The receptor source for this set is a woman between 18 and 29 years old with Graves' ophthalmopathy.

The CDR3 nucleotides read TGCAGTGCTAGAGGGGGGACAGGGCTTCTTGGCAATCAGCCCCAGCATTTT. Amino acids: CSARGGTGLLGNQPQHF. The chain carries TRBV20-1 and TRBJ1-5, with TRBD1 identical over 9 bases. V lost 1 base, J lost 2 bases, and 9 bases stayed unmatched. Germline V lookup: CDR1 DFQATT, CDR2 SNEGSKA (reference sequence). This CDR3 is built from 17 residues.

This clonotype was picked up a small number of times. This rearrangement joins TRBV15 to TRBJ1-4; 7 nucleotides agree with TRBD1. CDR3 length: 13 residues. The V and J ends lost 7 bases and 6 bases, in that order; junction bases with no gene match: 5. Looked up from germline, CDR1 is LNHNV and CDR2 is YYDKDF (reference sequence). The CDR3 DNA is TGTGCCACCAAAAGGGGGCTCGATGAAAAACTGTTTTTT. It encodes CATKRGLDEKLFF. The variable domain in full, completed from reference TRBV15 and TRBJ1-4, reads DAMVIQNPRYQVTQFGKPVTLSCSQTLNHNVMYWYQQKSSQAPKLLFHYYDKDFNNEADTPDNFQSRRPNTSFCFLDIRSPGLGDTAMYLCATKRGLDEKLFFGSGTQLSVL.

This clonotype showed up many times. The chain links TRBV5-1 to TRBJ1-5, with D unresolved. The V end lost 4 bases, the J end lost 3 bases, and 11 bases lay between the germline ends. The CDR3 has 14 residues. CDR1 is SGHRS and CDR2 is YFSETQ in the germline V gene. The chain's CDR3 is CASSRDGNNQPQHF. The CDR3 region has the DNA TGCGCCAGCAGCCGTGACGGGAACAATCAGCCCCAGCATTTT.

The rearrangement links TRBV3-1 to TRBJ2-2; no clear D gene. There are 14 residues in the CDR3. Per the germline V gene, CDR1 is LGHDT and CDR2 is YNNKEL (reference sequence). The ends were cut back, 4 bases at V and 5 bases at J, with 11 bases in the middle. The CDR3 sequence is CASSLQIRTGELFF. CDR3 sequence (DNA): TGTGCCAGCAGCCTACAGATTAGGACCGGGGAGCTGTTTTTT.

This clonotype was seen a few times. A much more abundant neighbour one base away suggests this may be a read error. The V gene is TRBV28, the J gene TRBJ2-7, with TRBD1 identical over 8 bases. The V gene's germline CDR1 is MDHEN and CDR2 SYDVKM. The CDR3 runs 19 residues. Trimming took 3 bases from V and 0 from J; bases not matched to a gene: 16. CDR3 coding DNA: TGTGCCAGCAGTTTGTATTCCGGGACAGGAGGACAAAGCTCCTACGAGCAGTACTTC. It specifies CASSLYSGTGGQSSYEQYF.

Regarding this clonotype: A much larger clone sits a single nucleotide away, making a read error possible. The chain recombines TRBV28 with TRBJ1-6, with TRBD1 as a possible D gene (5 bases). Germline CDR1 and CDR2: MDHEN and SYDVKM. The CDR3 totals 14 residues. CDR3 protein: CASNLRDANSPPHF. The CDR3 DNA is TGTGCCAGCAACCTAAGGGACGCCAATTCACCCCCCCACTTT.

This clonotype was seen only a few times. CDR3 in DNA: TGTGCCAGCAGAGAACTAGCGGGAGAACCCTACAATGAGCAGTTCTTC. Protein: CASRELAGEPYNEQFF. The chain joins TRBV6-1 to TRBJ2-1; TRBD2 matches 11 bases. The V gene's germline CDR1 is MNHNS and CDR2 SASEGT. V lost 6 bases, J lost 2 bases, and 6 bases stayed unmatched. The CDR3 totals 16 residues.